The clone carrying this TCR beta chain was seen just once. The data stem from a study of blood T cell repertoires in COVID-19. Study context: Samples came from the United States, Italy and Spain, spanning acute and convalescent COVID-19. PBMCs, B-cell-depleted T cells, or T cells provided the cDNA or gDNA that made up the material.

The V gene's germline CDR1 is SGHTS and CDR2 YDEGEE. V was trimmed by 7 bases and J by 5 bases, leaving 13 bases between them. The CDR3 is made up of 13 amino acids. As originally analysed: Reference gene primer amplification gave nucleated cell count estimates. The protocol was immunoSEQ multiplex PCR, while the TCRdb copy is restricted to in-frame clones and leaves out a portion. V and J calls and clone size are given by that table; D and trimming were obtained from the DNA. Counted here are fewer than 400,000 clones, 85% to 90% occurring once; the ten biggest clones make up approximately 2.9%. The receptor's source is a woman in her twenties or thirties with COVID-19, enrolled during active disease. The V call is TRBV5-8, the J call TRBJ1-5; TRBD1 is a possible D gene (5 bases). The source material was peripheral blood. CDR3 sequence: CASPRQGDQPQHF. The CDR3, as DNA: TGTGCCAGCCCGCGGCAGGGCGATCAGCCCCAGCATTTT.